One TCR beta chain is described in this entry. No antigen is known for it. One junction end does not reproduce the germline sequence, and a read error may be involved. This record belongs to a study of post-analysis software for immune sequencing data. The overall study: The patients showed relapsing-remitting, secondary progressive and progressive-relapsing multiple sclerosis courses.

Included in the TCR beta cDNA libraries were unique molecular identifiers. T cells numbering roughly 1 to 11 million yielded cDNA molecules that totaled about 500,000. TCRdb processed the PCR reads anew with MiXCR; each CDR3 protein has one entry. The sample gives 380,000 or so distinct CDR3 sequences, 30% to 45% of which show up once; around an eighth is in the top ten. Study-wide findings and caveats: Multiple sclerosis was associated with a significant reduction in normalized Chao1 diversity relative to controls.

What was sequenced was blood. The TCR comes from a girl between 10 and 17 years old with multiple sclerosis.

The CDR3 loop reads CACSYEGGSDEQYF. CDR3 DNA: TGTGCCTGCAGTTACGAGGGGGGAAGCGACGAGCAGTACTTC. V gene TRBV6-5 combines with J gene TRBJ2-7; D assignment may be TRBD1 or TRBD2 (6 bases each). Germline CDR1 reads MNHEY; CDR2 reads SVGAGI. The CDR3 consists of 14 residues.